One T cell receptor (beta chain) is described in this entry. Antigen unknown. The data derive from a study of T cell repertoires in cytomegalovirus infection. Across the study: Based on public TCR beta signatures, there were indications of CMV infection and of a matching HLA type.

Trimming pared 3 bases from V and 0 bases from J, leaving 12 bases between. Germline V CDR1 and CDR2: SEHNR, FQNEAQ (reference sequence). This CDR3 is 16 amino acids long. Study observations and caveats: In two of eight donors, the top clonotype was HLA-C-restricted CMV-specific. Totalled public TCR beta family frequency picked out people who carried CMV plus the relevant HLA.

MiXCR, run by TCRdb on the reads, gives a single entry per CDR3 protein. The data contain about 160,000 distinct CDR3 sequences, about 20% of them singletons. The chain uses TRBV7-9 and TRBJ2-1; D is ambiguous. The specimen was CD8+ T cells from cultured PBMCs, collected from culture after CMV antigen stimulation. The sequence was obtained from a human donor in good health (CMV status not recorded). Some clones in this sample may be carry-over from other donors' samples. CDR3 bases: TGTGCCAGCAGCTTGAAGACTGCGAGCTCCTACAATGAGCAGTTCTTC. It encodes CASSLKTASSYNEQFF.